This T cell receptor beta chain was profiled in a study of blood T cell repertoires in COVID-19. The data were produced by immunoSEQ multiplex PCR, yet TCRdb's version contains in-frame clones alone and is incomplete. Among roughly 140,000 clones listed, approximately 85% were seen once. The CDR3 is 14 residues long. Germline-derived CDR1 and CDR2 are SGHDT and YYEEEE. V was cut by 4 bases and J by 3 bases, with 14 bases left in between. J is TRBJ2-7 and V is TRBV5-6; possible D gene TRBD1, 6 bases. Sequenced sample: peripheral blood. The TCR sequence derives from a man in his forties or fifties with acute or convalescent COVID-19. This chain's CDR3 is CASSRRDTHYEQYF. DNA of the CDR3: TGTGCCAGCAGCCGCCGGGACACCCACTACGAGCAGTACTTC.